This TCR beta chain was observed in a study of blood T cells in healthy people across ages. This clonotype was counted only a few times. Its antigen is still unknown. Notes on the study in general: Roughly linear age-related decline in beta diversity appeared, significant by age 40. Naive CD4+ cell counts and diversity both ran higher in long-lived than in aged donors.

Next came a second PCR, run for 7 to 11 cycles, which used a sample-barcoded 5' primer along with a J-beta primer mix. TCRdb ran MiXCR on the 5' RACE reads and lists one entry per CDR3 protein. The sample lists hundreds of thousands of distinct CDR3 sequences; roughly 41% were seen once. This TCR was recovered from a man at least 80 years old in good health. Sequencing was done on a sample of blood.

CDR3 DNA sequence: TGTGCCAGCAGCGTAGTCTCGCGGGGGGGCACAGATACGCAGTATTTT. It is translated as CASSVVSRGGTDTQYF. This rearrangement joins TRBV9 to TRBJ2-3; TRBD2 agrees at 8 bases. This CDR3 has 16 amino acids. CDR1 is SGDLS, CDR2 YYNGEE, per germline. J gave up 1 base and V 0 bases, and 4 bases lay outside the gene matches.